What follows are 2 T cell receptor beta chains derived from one specimen sequenced in a study of CD8 T cells in Susac syndrome. It was with random hexamers that about 0.45 to 1 ug RNA was reverse transcribed. TCRdb reprocessed the immunoSEQ multiplex PCR reads via MiXCR and lists one record per CDR3 protein. The sample consists of some 200,000 distinct CDR3 sequences, more than 90% of them appearing once. Material: CD4+ T cells from PBMCs. The receptors come from a human donor with Susac syndrome.

V usage is TRBV20-1 and J usage is TRBJ2-1; D is unclear. The CDR3 is made up of 13 amino acids. V was shortened by 1 base and J by 7 bases, with 11 bases between the two germline ends. The germline CDR1 and CDR2 sequences are DFQATT and SNEGSKA (reference sequence). The CDR3 region is CSARGSGRNEQFF. The CDR3 DNA follows: TGCAGTGCTAGAGGGTCCGGTAGGAATGAGCAGTTCTTC.

Worth noting for this clonotype: One end of the junction fails to match germline, which may point to a read error. The rearrangement links TRBV5-1 to TRBJ1-1; no definite D call. CDR1 SGHRS and CDR2 YFSETQ come from the germline V gene. The CDR3 runs to 13 residues. In DNA, the CDR3 is TGCGCCAGCAGCTTGGATGGCAGCGGGGTTTGGCTCTTT. This codes for CASSLDGSGVWLF. The full variable domain, completed using reference TRBV5-1 and TRBJ1-1, is KAGVTQTPRYLIKTRGQQVTLSCSPISGHRSVSWYQQTPGQGLQFLFEYFSETQRNKGNFPGRFSGRQFSNSRSEMNVSTLELGDSALYLCASSLDGSGVWLFGQGTRLTVV.